The source of this TCR beta chain is a study of cytomegalovirus exposure and HLA in healthy donors (dated by TCRdb to about 2017). As for the study more broadly: According to an earlier analysis of a few hundred of the donors, some 180 million T cells yielded over 90 million unique TCR beta sequences and about 280 Gb of sequence data. A later analysis re-analyzed previously published TCR beta repertoires from 550 to 700 donors and added high-resolution HLA genotyping to study TCR occurrence patterns. Among the roughly 410 genotyped donors, approximately 77% belonged to the genetic ancestry cluster associated with self-reported Caucasian donors. Among some 410 genotyped donors of the cohort, an average of approximately 250,000 unique TCR beta nucleotide sequences were sequenced per donor, approximately 20% of them non-productive. An early release that covered around 590 HLA-typed donors contained about 300 gigabases of sequencing data and 65 million to 100 million unique TCR sequences. Because of strong linkage in the cohort, roughly 5 DR-DQ haplotypes were treated as single units for association and clustering. A separate validation cohort of about 110 different subjects was used in addition to the approximately 700-subject first cohort. The number of typed donors differed by locus: roughly 629-630 for A, B, C, DRB1 and DQB1; approximately 540 for DQA1; 600 to 610 for DPA1; and about 470 for DPB1. The study combined high-throughput TCR immunosequencing, statistical association of individual TCRs with disease status, and machine learning to predict cytomegalovirus infection status. The later analysis used no new phenotypic data to find candidate immune exposures, relying instead on TCR beta sequences and their occurrence across donors. An earlier analysis of fewer than 700 of the donors applied high-throughput TCR beta sequencing to assess whether each TCR beta V gene segment acted as functional or pseudogenic. HLA typing covered class I and class II loci at four-digit resolution. Every discovery cohort repertoire had been produced on one sequencing platform. Alongside the repertoire data, information on donor age, sex, ethnicity and CMV serostatus was compiled. The study aimed to test whether cataloging public T cell receptors could reveal signatures of past pathogen exposure. The study profiled the T cell repertoires of hundreds of subjects by immunosequencing and related them to cytomegalovirus serostatus. A later genetic analysis took genome-wide SNP genotypes for 398 of the 666 donors and used that subset as a discovery cohort.

The CDR1 and CDR2 encoded by the germline V gene are SGHAT and FQNNGV. Inclusive of the bounding cysteine and phenylalanine, the CDR3 is 15 residues long. The read is trimmed to its CDR3 DNA, 45 bases read in frame from base 1. Relative to germline, V is missing 3 bases and J is missing 6 bases, with 9 bases of the junction outside any gene match. The research as a whole found: The earlier analysis of a few hundred of the donors excluded around 17 rarely observed V segments, including chromosome 9 orphons, because counts were too low. Sequencing depth was assumed to be roughly uniform across donors in the presence/absence analyses, though that assumption may not hold. It was suggested by the authors that the approach could potentially be generalized to other disease states and immunological phenotypes. In a later analysis, HLA-associated TCR beta chains were found to be more clonally expanded and to have lower generation probabilities than equally common non-associated chains. A later genetic analysis associated a missense DCLRE1C variant with V-gene and J-gene trimming of TCR beta chains, and an independent cohort replicated the association. According to a later analysis, most CMV-associated TCR beta chains appeared to be HLA-restricted, and the HLA associations seemed to be driven largely by CMV exposure. In the study, around 150 TCR beta chains were listed as associated with cytomegalovirus. Because HLA typing was missing for some donors at each locus, association tests included only the typed subset. CMV serostatus was the only immune exposure information available for the cohort. In an earlier analysis of 587 of the donors, most TCR beta V segments appeared in productive rearrangements about 87% or about 30% of the time, broadly matching IMGT annotations. Some IMGT-functional V segments, including TRBV6-2 and TRBV6-3, could not be distinguished by the 87-base-pair reads and were therefore excluded. When HLA alleles, especially DR and DQ, strongly co-occurred, attributing TCR associations to individual alleles was difficult. According to a later analysis, parvovirus B19, influenza, CMV and Epstein-Barr virus appeared linked to several top co-occurrence clusters. According to a later analysis, TCR association rates differed among HLA loci, with DRB1 alleles showing the most associated TCRs and HLA-C alleles showing the fewest. A cluster of highly shared sequence variants was judged likely to represent a technical artifact of the sequencing pipeline. In vitro tests confirmed that a few of the cytomegalovirus-associated TCR beta chains recognize cytomegalovirus antigens. The classifier was reported to diagnose cytomegalovirus status with high specificity and sensitivity in both the original cohort and the validation cohort. According to a later genetic analysis, donors in an Asian-associated ancestry cluster had fewer N-insertions in productive TCRs than the approximately 630-donor mean. Most TCR sequences were observed very rarely across donors, whereas some public TCRs were present in many individuals. Correlated functional status among segregating V segments might be attributable to linkage disequilibrium, but an unknown experimental factor could not be ruled out. Specific HLA alleles were associated with roughly 16,000 TCR beta sequences at a false discovery rate of 0.05 in a later analysis. A further reported finding was that TCR beta sequences accurately predicted the HLA-A and HLA-B alleles for most subjects in the first cohort. The cohort was sequenced for TCR beta chains only, and without alpha or paired-chain data the features that could be detected were limited.

Library creation used the immunoSEQ multiplex PCR assay. A mixture of 60 forward primers for TCR Vbeta segments and 13 reverse primers for TCR Jbeta segments was used in the multiplex PCR. The CDR3 region of rearranged TCR beta genes was amplified from genomic DNA with a multiplex PCR assay. The Illumina HiSeq System was used to sequence the amplified TCR beta libraries as 87-base-pair reads. In the original analysis: Across the 600 to 700 repertoires, a later analysis counted tens of millions of unique TCR beta chains, around 10 million of which were shared by at least two donors. Raw reads were error-corrected and collapsed into unique sequences with a nearest-neighbor algorithm that merged closely related sequences to remove PCR and sequencing errors. CDR3 sequences were aligned to IMGT reference sequences to assign V, D and J gene segments. For a sequence to be retained, a match of at least six nucleotides to both a V gene segment and a J gene segment was required. Rearrangements were classified as productive when the CDR3 lacked stop codons and remained in frame with V and J, and all other rearrangements were classified as non-productive. Following IMGT convention, CDR3 was defined as the stretch from the second conserved V-encoded cysteine to the conserved J-encoded phenylalanine. The earlier analysis of some 600 of the donors excluded sequences that lacked an unambiguous match to a single V gene segment. In an earlier analysis of approximately 550 of the donors, V segments were called functional above 56.7% productive rearrangements and were called segregating when the between-donor standard deviation exceeded 5%. A statistical classification framework was developed to diagnose cytomegalovirus status using the catalog of TCR beta chain sequences. V and J gene assignment, in a later analysis, came from comparing TCR nucleotide sequences with IMGT/GENE-DB human TR gene sequences. In a later analysis, CDR3 sequences and most-parsimonious VDJ recombination scenarios were assigned using the TCRdist pipeline. In a later analysis, each TCR beta chain was defined by its CDR3 amino acid sequence together with its V-gene family, and reads lacking a unique V-gene family were excluded. As a way to deal with suspected cross-contamination and a sequencing artifact, a later analysis dropped 592 nucleotide sequences that were highly shared and had low generation probability. A later analysis calculated a clonal expansion index for each public chain from normalized within-repertoire ranks of inferred template counts. A later analysis computed generation probabilities with a VDJ recombination model fitted to out-of-frame rearrangements, and checked the results against IGoR. A later analysis scored TCR-TCR, TCR-HLA and TCR-CMV co-occurrence with hypergeometric tests, applying a repertoire-size bias correction to TCR pairs. False discovery rates were estimated in a later analysis by permuting HLA or CMV assignments 20 times. A later analysis grouped co-occurring TCRs with DBSCAN, adding TCRdist sequence similarity when clustering within HLA-allele-positive subsets. For co-occurrence clustering, repertoires with fewer than 30,000 or more than 120,000 public chains were excluded, along with roughly 5 repertoires with anomalous nucleotide sharing. TCRdb holds this immuneACCESS table with in-frame rearrangements only. Some clones are missing; in checked studies, unresolved V genes explain under half, and the rest has no known cause. That table furnishes V, J and clone size, whereas the DNA furnished D and trimming. The table for this sample lists roughly 150,000 clones; 60% to 80% of them were counted only once. The top ten hold about 1.5% of the sample.

This clone occurred once. The specificity of this receptor is unknown. Base qualities are not provided; no much larger clone lies one nucleotide away. The cohort comprised under 700 healthy bone marrow donors. Cohort members were all nominally healthy when sampled, although unrecorded immune exposures were likely present. The donor tested CMV seronegative and was one of the 352 seronegative cohort members. A peripheral blood sample was collected from each donor, and TCR beta sequencing was performed on peripheral blood mononuclear cells. The Qiagen DNeasy Blood Extraction Kit was used to extract genomic DNA from the blood cell samples.

The chain couples TRBV11-2 to TRBJ2-7; TRBD2 fits 9 bases in the junction. Sequences were obtained from PBMCs. This sequence originates from a male donor in good health and CMV-seronegative. CDR3 region: CASSLGTSPGGEQYF. Here is the DNA: TGTGCCAGCAGCTTGGGGACTAGCCCGGGGGGCGAGCAGTACTTC.